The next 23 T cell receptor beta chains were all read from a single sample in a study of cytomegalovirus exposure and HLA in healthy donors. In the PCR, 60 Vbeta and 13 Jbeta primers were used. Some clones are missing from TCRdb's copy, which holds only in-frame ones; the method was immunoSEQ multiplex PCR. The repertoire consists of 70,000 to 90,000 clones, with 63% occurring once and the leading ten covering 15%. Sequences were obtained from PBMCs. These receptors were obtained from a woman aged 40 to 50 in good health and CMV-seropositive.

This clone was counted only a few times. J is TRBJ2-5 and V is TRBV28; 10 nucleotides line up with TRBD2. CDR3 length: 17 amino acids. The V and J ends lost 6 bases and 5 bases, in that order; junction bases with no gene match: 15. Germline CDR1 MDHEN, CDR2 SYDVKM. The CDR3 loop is CASRLWRGAGGGETQYF. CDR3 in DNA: TGTGCCAGCAGGCTTTGGCGCGGAGCGGGAGGGGGGGAGACCCAGTACTTC.

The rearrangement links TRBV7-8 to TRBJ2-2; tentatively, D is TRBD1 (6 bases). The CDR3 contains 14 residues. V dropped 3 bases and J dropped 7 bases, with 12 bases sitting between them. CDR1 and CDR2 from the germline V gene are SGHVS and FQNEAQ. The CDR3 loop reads CASSFQGWSGELFF. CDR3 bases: TGTGCCAGCAGCTTTCAGGGGTGGAGCGGGGAGCTGTTTTTT.

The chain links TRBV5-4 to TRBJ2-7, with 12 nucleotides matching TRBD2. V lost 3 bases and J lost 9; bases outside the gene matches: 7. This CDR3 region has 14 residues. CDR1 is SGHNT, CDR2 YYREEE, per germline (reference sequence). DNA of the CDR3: TGTGCCAGCAGCTCAGGGACTAGCGGGCCCCTGCAGTACTTC. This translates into CASSSGTSGPLQYF.

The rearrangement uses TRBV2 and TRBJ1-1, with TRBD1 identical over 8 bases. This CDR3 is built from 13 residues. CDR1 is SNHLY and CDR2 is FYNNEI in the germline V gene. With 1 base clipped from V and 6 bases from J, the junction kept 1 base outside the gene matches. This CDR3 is CASSEDRGAEAFF. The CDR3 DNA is TGTGCCAGCAGTGAAGACAGGGGGGCTGAAGCTTTCTTT.

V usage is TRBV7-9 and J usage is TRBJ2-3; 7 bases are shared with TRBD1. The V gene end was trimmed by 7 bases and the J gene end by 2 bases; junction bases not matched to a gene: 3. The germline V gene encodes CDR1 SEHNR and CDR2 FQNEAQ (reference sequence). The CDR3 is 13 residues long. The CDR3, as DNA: TGTGCCAGCAAGGGGGCGTACACAGATACGCAGTATTTT. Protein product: CASKGAYTDTQYF.

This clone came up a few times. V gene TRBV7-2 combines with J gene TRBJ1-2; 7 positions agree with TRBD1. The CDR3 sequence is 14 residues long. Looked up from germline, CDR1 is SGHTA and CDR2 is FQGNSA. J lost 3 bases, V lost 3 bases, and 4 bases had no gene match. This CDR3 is CASSLVGTDYGYTF. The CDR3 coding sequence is TGTGCCAGCAGCTTGGTCGGGACAGACTATGGCTACACCTTC.

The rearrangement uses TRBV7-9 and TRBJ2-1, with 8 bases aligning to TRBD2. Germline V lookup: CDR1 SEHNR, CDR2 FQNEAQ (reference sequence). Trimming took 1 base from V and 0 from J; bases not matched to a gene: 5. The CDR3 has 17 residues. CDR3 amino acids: CASSLVAGGSSYNEQFF. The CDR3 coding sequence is TGTGCCAGCAGCTTAGTTGCGGGAGGTAGCTCCTACAATGAGCAGTTCTTC.

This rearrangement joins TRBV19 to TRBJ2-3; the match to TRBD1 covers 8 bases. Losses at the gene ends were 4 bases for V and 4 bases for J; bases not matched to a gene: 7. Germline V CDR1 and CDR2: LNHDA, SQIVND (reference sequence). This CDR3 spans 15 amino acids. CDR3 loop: CASSKQGASSDTQYF. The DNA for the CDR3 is TGTGCCAGTAGTAAGCAGGGGGCCAGTTCAGATACGCAGTATTTT.

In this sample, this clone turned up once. The CDR3 DNA is TGTGCCAGCAGCCCCCACAACAGGGGATCTGAAGCTTTCTTT. Protein sequence: CASSPHNRGSEAFF. The rearrangement uses TRBV5-5 and TRBJ1-1, with TRBD1 matching over 7 bases. The germline V gene has CDR1 SGHKS and CDR2 YYEKEE (reference sequence). The CDR3 is 14 amino acids. After removal of 4 bases from V and 6 bases from J, the junction contained 9 bases not matched to a gene.

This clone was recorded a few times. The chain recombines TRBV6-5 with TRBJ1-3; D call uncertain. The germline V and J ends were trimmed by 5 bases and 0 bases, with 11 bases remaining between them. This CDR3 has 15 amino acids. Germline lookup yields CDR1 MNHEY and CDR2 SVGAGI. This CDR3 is CASSPSGSSGNTIYF. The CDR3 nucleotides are TGTGCCAGCAGTCCCAGCGGATCCTCTGGAAACACCATATATTTT.

The DNA of the CDR3 is TGTGCCAGCAGCTCGGACAGGGGTCAGCTCTACGAGCAGTACTTC. It is translated as CASSSDRGQLYEQYF. The rearrangement links TRBV5-8 to TRBJ2-7; 9 bases map to TRBD1. In germline, CDR1 is SGHTS, CDR2 YDEGEE. The J segment lost 3 bases and the V segment lost 3 bases, leaving 7 bases of the junction unmatched. The length of the CDR3 is 15 residues. The entire variable domain, with the rest obtained from reference TRBV5-8 and TRBJ2-7, is as follows: EAGVTQSPTHLIKTRGQQATLRCSPISGHTSVYWYQQALGLGLQFLLWYDEGEERNRGNFPPRFSGRQFPNYSSELNVNALELEDSALYLCASSSDRGQLYEQYFGPGTRLTVT.

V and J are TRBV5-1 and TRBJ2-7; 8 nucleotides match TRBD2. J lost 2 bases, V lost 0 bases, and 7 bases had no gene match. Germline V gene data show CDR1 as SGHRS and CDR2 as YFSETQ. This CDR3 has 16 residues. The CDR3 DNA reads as TGCGCCAGCAGCTTGGCCGGGGATAGCGGGGCCTACGAGCAGTACTTC. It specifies CASSLAGDSGAYEQYF.

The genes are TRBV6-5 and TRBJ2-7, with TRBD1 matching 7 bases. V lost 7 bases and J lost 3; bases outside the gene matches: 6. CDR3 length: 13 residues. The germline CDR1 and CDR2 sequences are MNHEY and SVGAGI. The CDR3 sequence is CASTKTGSYEQYF. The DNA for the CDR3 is TGTGCCAGCACCAAGACAGGGAGCTACGAGCAGTACTTC.

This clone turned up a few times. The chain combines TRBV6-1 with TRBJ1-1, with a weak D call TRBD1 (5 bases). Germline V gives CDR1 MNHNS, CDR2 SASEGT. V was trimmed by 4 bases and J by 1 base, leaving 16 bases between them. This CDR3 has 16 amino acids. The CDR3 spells CASSVSSLGGNTEAFF. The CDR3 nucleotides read TGTGCCAGCAGTGTTAGCTCTTTGGGGGGGAACACTGAAGCTTTCTTT.

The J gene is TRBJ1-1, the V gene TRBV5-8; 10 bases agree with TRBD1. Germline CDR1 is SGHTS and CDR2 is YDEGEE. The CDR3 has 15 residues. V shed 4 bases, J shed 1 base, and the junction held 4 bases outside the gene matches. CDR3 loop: CASSQDRGENTEAFF. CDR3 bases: TGTGCCAGCAGCCAGGACAGGGGGGAGAACACTGAAGCTTTCTTT.

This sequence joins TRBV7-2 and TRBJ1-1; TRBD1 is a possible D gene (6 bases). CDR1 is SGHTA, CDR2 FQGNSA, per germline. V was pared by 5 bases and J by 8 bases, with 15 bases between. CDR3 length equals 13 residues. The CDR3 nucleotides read TGTGCCAGCAGCAAAGGGGGTCTGGTGGAAGCTTTCTTT. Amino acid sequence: CASSKGGLVEAFF.

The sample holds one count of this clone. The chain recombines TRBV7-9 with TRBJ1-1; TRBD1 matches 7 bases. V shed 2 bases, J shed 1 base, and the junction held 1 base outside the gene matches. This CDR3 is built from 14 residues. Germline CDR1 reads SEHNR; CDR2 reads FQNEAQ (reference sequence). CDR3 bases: TGTGCCAGCAGCTTAAACAGGGGGAACACTGAAGCTTTCTTT. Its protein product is CASSLNRGNTEAFF.

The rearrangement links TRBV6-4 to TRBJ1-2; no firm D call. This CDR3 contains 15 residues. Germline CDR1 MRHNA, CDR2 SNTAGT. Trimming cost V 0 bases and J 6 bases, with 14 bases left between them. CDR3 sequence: CASSDSLPARHGYTF. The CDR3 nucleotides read TGTGCCAGCAGTGACTCGTTACCCGCGAGGCATGGCTACACCTTC.

The CDR3 sequence: CASSLLGGGGKNIQYF. In nucleotides, the CDR3 is TGTGCCAGCAGCTTGTTAGGGGGCGGCGGCAAAAACATTCAGTACTTC. The chain links TRBV5-6 to TRBJ2-4; 7 bases are shared with TRBD1. V dropped 1 base and J dropped 3; count of bases not matched to a gene: 7. This CDR3 spans 16 amino acids. Germline values: CDR1 SGHDT, CDR2 YYEEEE.

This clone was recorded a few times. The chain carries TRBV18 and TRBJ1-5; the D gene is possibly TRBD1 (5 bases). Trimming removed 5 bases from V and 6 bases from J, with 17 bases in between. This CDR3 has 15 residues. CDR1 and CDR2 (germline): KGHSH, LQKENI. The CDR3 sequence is CASSILQAPGQPQHF. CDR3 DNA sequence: TGTGCCAGCTCAATCCTACAGGCCCCGGGTCAGCCCCAGCATTTT.

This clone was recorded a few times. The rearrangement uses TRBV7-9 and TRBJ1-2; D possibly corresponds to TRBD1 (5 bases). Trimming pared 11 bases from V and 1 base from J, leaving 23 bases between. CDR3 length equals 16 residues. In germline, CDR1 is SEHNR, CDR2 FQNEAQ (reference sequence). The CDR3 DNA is TGTGCCTTCTTGGGGGTGCTCGGGGGACTTAACTATGGCTACACCTTC. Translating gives CAFLGVLGGLNYGYTF.

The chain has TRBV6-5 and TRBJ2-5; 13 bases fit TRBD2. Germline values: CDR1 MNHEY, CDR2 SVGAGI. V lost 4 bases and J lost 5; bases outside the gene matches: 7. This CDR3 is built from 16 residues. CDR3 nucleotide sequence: TGTGCCAGCAGTTTCGGACTAGCGGGAGTCAAGGAGACCCAGTACTTC. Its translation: CASSFGLAGVKETQYF.

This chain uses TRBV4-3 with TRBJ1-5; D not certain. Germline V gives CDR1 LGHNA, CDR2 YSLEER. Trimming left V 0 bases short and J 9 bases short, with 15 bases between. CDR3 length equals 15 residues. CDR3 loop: CASSQDSHAMRPQHF. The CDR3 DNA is TGCGCCAGCAGCCAAGATAGCCACGCCATGCGGCCCCAGCATTTT.